The sequence of this TCR beta chain was determined in a study of OX40 agonist ivuxolimab in advanced cancers. Turning to the study itself: The patients' treatment was ivuxolimab, an agonistic anti-OX40 (CD134) antibody.

In the case of this clone: Its cognate antigen is unknown. At one end the junction does not follow the germline gene, possibly because of a read error.

Overall study results and limits: The mean number of expanded clones was higher in CD8+ T cells than in CD4+.

The length of the CDR3 is 15 residues. Germline V gene lookup returns CDR1 LNHDA and CDR2 SQIVND (reference sequence). Libraries were prepared by immunoSEQ multiplex PCR; TCRdb keeps only in-frame clonotypes and omits some of them. The table includes around 81,000 clones, around 80% detected once. The TCR was taken from an adult with an advanced solid tumor such as melanoma, head and neck, liver or kidney cancer. This sequence joins TRBV19 and TRBJ2-1, with 8 nucleotides matching TRBD1. The sequenced sample was CD4+ or CD8+ T cells sorted from blood, obtained in a trial of the OX40 agonist ivuxolimab. CDR3 nucleotide sequence: TGTGCCAGTAGTGTAGACAGGGGCTCCTACAATGAGCAGTTCTTC. Translation gives CASSVDRGSYNEQFF.